This record looks at one T cell receptor (beta chain) sequence and its context. The entry originates in a study of T cell changes during pregnancy in multiple sclerosis. Only in-frame clones appear in the TCRdb table, and some are missing; sequencing was by immunoSEQ multiplex PCR. The sample includes around 44,000 clones, 88% of them seen just once. CDR1 is SNHLY and CDR2 is FYNNEI in the germline V gene. This CDR3 region has 13 residues. Trimming took off 9 bases at V and 11 bases at J, with 22 bases between the two ends. Sequences were derived from CD4+ T cells from peripheral blood mononuclear cells, sampled in the second trimester of pregnancy. The source is a female donor with multiple sclerosis, enrolled in a pregnancy study. The gene calls are TRBV2 and TRBJ1-2; D may be TRBD1 (6 bases). CDR3 region: CASTLQGRLSYTF. The CDR3 DNA follows: TGTGCCAGTACTTTGCAGGGGCGCCTCAGTTACACCTTC.